A single sample is the source of the 31 T cell receptor beta chains below, sequenced in a study of T-cell memory formation after mild COVID-19. TCRdb re-derived calls from the 5' RACE reads in MiXCR, one entry per CDR3 protein. Counted here are roughly 200,000 distinct CDR3 sequences, approximately 16% occurring once; the ten biggest clones make up 2% to 2.5%. The sample comprised PBMCs or a T cell subset sorted from them (not recorded which). These TCRs come from an adult woman who had mild COVID-19 (a few samples of this study predate the infection). Cell type and time point are not known.

The chain combines TRBV4-1 with TRBJ1-4; D might be TRBD1 (6 bases). V was pared by 1 base and J by 7 bases, with 22 bases between. CDR1 and CDR2 from the germline V gene are MGHRA and YSYEKL. The CDR3 is 18 amino acids. CDR3 DNA sequence: TGCGCCAGCAGCCAAGGCAGGGCGGGGGCCACCTCGGGTGAAAAACTGTTTTTT. Encoded protein: CASSQGRAGATSGEKLFF.

This chain links TRBV12-3 or TRBV12-4 with TRBJ2-5, with no clear D. V was cut by 2 bases and J by 0 bases, with 7 bases left in between. CDR3 length: 14 residues. The CDR3 sequence: CASSLRLNQETQYF. CDR3 bases: TGTGCCAGCAGTTTAAGGCTTAACCAAGAGACCCAGTACTTC.

This clonotype was observed a few times. The chain joins TRBV19 to TRBJ2-7, with a possible D match to TRBD1 (6 bases). The germline V gene has CDR1 LNHDA and CDR2 SQIVND (reference sequence). The CDR3 runs 14 residues. The V and J ends lost 5 bases and 2 bases respectively, with 13 bases between them. The CDR3 DNA reads as TGTGCCAGTAGTGCGGACAGCAGTACCTACGAGCAGTACTTC. Residues: CASSADSSTYEQYF.

The chain employs TRBV5-1 and TRBJ1-1; D not resolved. This CDR3 has 14 residues. CDR1 is SGHRS, CDR2 YFSETQ, per germline. Trimming removed 2 bases at V and 2 bases at J, with 10 bases between. CDR3 protein: CASSLVAVNTEAFF. The CDR3 coding sequence is TGCGCCAGCAGCTTAGTGGCCGTTAACACTGAAGCTTTCTTT. The variable domain in full, with the rest retrieved from reference TRBV5-1 and TRBJ1-1, is KAGVTQTPRYLIKTRGQQVTLSCSPISGHRSVSWYQQTPGQGLQFLFEYFSETQRNKGNFPGRFSGRQFSNSRSEMNVSTLELGDSALYLCASSLVAVNTEAFFGQGTRLTVV.

Only a few counts were recorded for this clonotype. The chain has TRBV10-3 and TRBJ2-7; TRBD2 aligns across 11 bases. Losses at the gene ends were 6 bases for V and 1 base for J; bases not matched to a gene: 5. This CDR3 is 15 amino acids long. Germline CDR1 and CDR2: ENHRY and SYGVKD. The CDR3 here is CAISWGTSGSYEQYF. The CDR3 DNA is TGTGCCATCAGCTGGGGGACTAGCGGATCCTACGAGCAGTACTTC.

J is TRBJ1-2 and V is TRBV12-3 or TRBV12-4; the D is unclear. CDR3 size: 15 residues. V lost 0 bases and J lost 7, with 15 bases in between. As DNA, the CDR3 is TGTGCCAGCAGTTTAGCGCGCGGGGTCAGAGTTGGCTACACCTTC. Amino acid sequence: CASSLARGVRVGYTF.

This chain uses TRBV4-1 with TRBJ1-5; maybe TRBD1 (5 bases). V lost 4 bases to trimming and J lost 2 bases, with 18 bases between them. This CDR3 has 17 amino acids. Germline CDR1 MGHRA, CDR2 YSYEKL. The CDR3 is CASSRGTRVTGNQPQHF. CDR3 DNA sequence: TGCGCCAGCAGCCGCGGGACCAGGGTTACGGGCAATCAGCCCCAGCATTTT.

V usage is TRBV5-5 and J usage is TRBJ2-3; D unresolved. CDR1 SGHKS and CDR2 YYEKEE come from the germline V gene (reference sequence). The CDR3 is 15 residues long. V was shortened by 2 bases and J by 1 base, with 11 bases between the two germline ends. CDR3 loop: CASSFALARTDTQYF. CDR3 bases: TGTGCCAGCAGCTTTGCCCTCGCCCGCACAGATACGCAGTATTTT.

The chain couples TRBV19 to TRBJ1-1, with TRBD1 as a possible D gene (5 bases). The germline gives CDR1 LNHDA, CDR2 SQIVND (reference sequence). V dropped 5 bases and J dropped 2 bases, with 18 bases sitting between them. The CDR3 sequence is 16 residues long. The CDR3 region is CASSAPGLRRNTEAFF. In DNA form, the CDR3 reads TGTGCCAGTAGTGCGCCAGGGCTACGACGCAACACTGAAGCTTTCTTT.

The chain uses TRBV20-1 and TRBJ2-1; 8 nucleotides match TRBD2. V shed 6 bases, J shed 1 base, and the junction held 5 bases outside the gene matches. The CDR3 consists of 14 residues. Germline V gene data show CDR1 as DFQATT and CDR2 as SNEGSKA (reference sequence). DNA for the CDR3: TGCAGTGCCTTTGTAGCGGGGTCCTACAATGAGCAGTTCTTC. As protein: CSAFVAGSYNEQFF.

This clonotype was counted only a few times. The chain recombines TRBV7-3 with TRBJ1-1; D not resolved. CDR3 length: 13 residues. Germline V gene lookup returns CDR1 SGHTA and CDR2 FQGTGA. V was clipped by 5 bases and J by 4 bases, with 11 bases between them. CDR3 sequence reads: CASSPARGTEAFF. The CDR3 DNA is TGTGCCAGCAGCCCGGCTCGGGGCACTGAAGCTTTCTTT.

This clonotype has a handful of counts. The chain is built from TRBV30 and TRBJ2-1; no firm D call. In germline, CDR1 is GTSNPN, CDR2 SVGIG (reference sequence). Trimming stripped 0 bases from V and 5 bases from J, with 17 bases between. CDR3 length equals 16 residues. The CDR3 reads CAWSVRGLFRNNEQFF. As DNA, the CDR3 is TGTGCCTGGAGTGTAAGAGGTCTCTTCCGAAACAATGAGCAGTTCTTC.

The chain is built from TRBV12-3 or TRBV12-4 and TRBJ1-2, with D maybe TRBD1 (5 bases). The CDR3 is 15 residues long. V was clipped by 3 bases and J by 6 bases, with 17 bases between them. CDR3 bases: TGTGCCAGCAGTTTTTTTTTCGGGGGTCCAGATGGCTACACCTTC. Translated: CASSFFFGGPDGYTF.

The chain has TRBV5-1 and TRBJ1-2, with 12 bases identical to TRBD1. This CDR3 contains 17 residues. J lost 8 bases, V lost 4 bases, and 15 bases had no gene match. Germline values: CDR1 SGHRS, CDR2 YFSETQ. In DNA, the CDR3 is TGCGCCAGCAGCCCATCCGATCCGGGACAGGGGGCAAGAGGCTACACCTTC. This gives the protein CASSPSDPGQGARGYTF.

The chain has TRBV5-1 and TRBJ2-1; 10 positions agree with TRBD2. V lost 0 bases, J lost 7 bases, and 7 bases stayed unmatched. Germline CDR1 SGHRS, CDR2 YFSETQ. The CDR3 has 16 residues. The CDR3 DNA sequence: TGCGCCAGCAGCTTGGTTGCTAGCGGGAGCGTAAATGAGCAGTTCTTC. Translated, it gives CASSLVASGSVNEQFF.

This clonotype has just a few counts. This rearrangement joins TRBV4-1 to TRBJ1-4; 7 bases agree with TRBD1. CDR1 and CDR2 from the germline V gene are MGHRA and YSYEKL. The CDR3 has 15 residues. The V and J ends lost 4 bases and 0 bases, in that order; junction bases with no gene match: 2. The chain's CDR3 is CASSPQGATNEKLFF. CDR3 DNA sequence: TGCGCCAGCAGCCCGCAGGGGGCAACTAATGAAAAACTGTTTTTT.

The chain employs TRBV6-1 and TRBJ2-1; tentative D call: TRBD2 (7 bases). From germline, CDR1 is MNHNS and CDR2 SASEGT. This CDR3 contains 16 residues. V shed 4 bases and J shed 0 bases, with 13 bases lying between them. The CDR3 is CASSGGGGASYNEQFF. CDR3 sequence (DNA): TGTGCCAGCAGTGGGGGGGGGGGCGCCTCCTACAATGAGCAGTTCTTC.

The table lists this clonotype with a few counts. As DNA, the CDR3 is TGTGCCACCAGTAAGGAGGGACCCTACGAGCAGTACTTC. Translating gives CATSKEGPYEQYF. The rearrangement uses TRBV24-1 and TRBJ2-7; D might be TRBD2 (6 bases). The CDR3 loop spans 13 amino acids. V was pared by 6 bases and J by 2 bases, with 10 bases between. Germline V gene lookup returns CDR1 KGHDR and CDR2 SFDVKD.

This clonotype showed up just a few times. The rearrangement joins TRBV7-2 to TRBJ2-5; D uncertain. The V gene's germline CDR1 is SGHTA and CDR2 FQGNSA. This CDR3 region has 16 residues. V was trimmed by 2 bases and J by 2 bases, leaving 15 bases between them. CDR3 amino acids: CASSLIDRQLQETQYF. CDR3 nucleotide sequence: TGTGCCAGCAGCTTAATAGATCGGCAGCTACAAGAGACCCAGTACTTC. Together with reference TRBV7-2 and TRBJ2-5, the CDR3 gives the full variable domain: GAGVSQSPSNKVTEKGKDVELRCDPISGHTALYWYRQSLGQGLEFLIYFQGNSAPDKSGLPSDRFSAERTGGSVSTLTIQRTQQEDSAVYLCASSLIDRQLQETQYFGPGTRLLVL.

This clonotype has only a few counts. V gene TRBV9 combines with J gene TRBJ2-2; either TRBD1 or TRBD2 may supply D (5 bases each). CDR3 length equals 13 residues. Germline CDR1 and CDR2: SGDLS and YYNGEE. V was trimmed by 2 bases and J by 6 bases, leaving 8 bases between them. DNA for the CDR3: TGTGCCAGCAGCGTTATGGGGGCCGGGGAGCTGTTTTTT. Translation: CASSVMGAGELFF.

This clonotype has only a few counts. This chain links TRBV6-5 with TRBJ1-5, with 8 bases aligning to TRBD1. The V gene end was trimmed by 6 bases and the J gene end by 3 bases; junction bases not matched to a gene: 4. The CDR3 sequence is 14 residues long. Germline loops: CDR1 MNHEY, CDR2 SVGAGI. The CDR3 loop reads CASSPDRANQPQHF. The CDR3 DNA follows: TGTGCCAGCAGCCCGGACAGGGCCAATCAGCCCCAGCATTTT.

CDR3 sequence: CASSLRVFEKLFF. In nucleotides, the CDR3 is TGTGCCAGCAGTTTAAGAGTTTTCGAAAAACTGTTTTTT. J is TRBJ1-4 and V is TRBV12-3 or TRBV12-4; D is uncertain. V lost 2 bases and J 8 bases, leaving 9 bases between the germline ends. The CDR3 loop spans 13 amino acids.

This chain connects TRBV9 to TRBJ2-1; 10 bases are a match to TRBD2. The CDR3 has 17 residues. CDR1 and CDR2 from the germline V gene are SGDLS and YYNGEE. Trimming removed 4 bases from V and 2 bases from J; junction bases left unmatched: 9. The CDR3 DNA reads TGTGCCAGCAGCACAAAGCGGGGGGGCCTTACCTACAATGAGCAGTTCTTC. Translation: CASSTKRGGLTYNEQFF. Combining the CDR3 with reference TRBV9 and TRBJ2-1 gives the whole variable domain DSGVTQTPKHLITATGQRVTLRCSPRSGDLSVYWYQQSLDQGLQFLIQYYNGEERAKGNILERFSAQQFPDLHSELNLSSLELGDSALYFCASSTKRGGLTYNEQFFGPGTRLTVL.

This clonotype was observed a few times. This chain uses TRBV2 with TRBJ2-1; 7 bases are shared with TRBD2. CDR3 length equals 14 residues. J gave up 8 bases and V 11 bases, and 15 bases lay outside the gene matches. CDR1 and CDR2 (germline): SNHLY, FYNNEI. The CDR3 loop reads CAYLGEGRLDEQFF. CDR3 DNA: TGTGCCTATCTGGGGGAGGGCCGCCTCGATGAGCAGTTCTTC.

CDR3 in DNA: TGCGCCAGCAGCCAAGACAGGACAGAAGCGAATCAGCCCCAGCATTTT. The encoded protein is CASSQDRTEANQPQHF. This chain uses TRBV4-1 with TRBJ1-5; D perhaps matches TRBD1 (6 bases). The CDR3 runs to 16 residues. V shed 0 bases and J shed 4 bases, with 13 bases lying between them. Germline-derived CDR1 and CDR2 are MGHRA and YSYEKL.

The chain joins TRBV18 to TRBJ1-5; D uncertain. Per germline, CDR1 KGHSH and CDR2 LQKENI. The CDR3 runs to 14 residues. Between the trimmed V and J ends, which lost 3 bases and 5 bases, there was a span of 11 bases. The DNA for the CDR3 is TGTGCCAGCTCACCGTTCGAGGGAGATCAGCCCCAGCATTTT. It codes for CASSPFEGDQPQHF.

The J gene is TRBJ2-3, the V gene TRBV20-1; D may be TRBD2 (6 bases). The ends were cut back, 1 base at V and 2 bases at J, with 13 bases in the middle. Germline V gene sequence: CDR1 DFQATT, CDR2 SNEGSKA (reference sequence). The CDR3 runs 15 residues. The CDR3 spells CSARAGDGPTDTQYF. The CDR3 DNA reads TGCAGTGCTAGAGCGGGAGACGGGCCCACAGATACGCAGTATTTT.

CDR3 in amino acids: CASSRRGQGSNQPQHF. The CDR3 coding sequence is TGTGCCAGTAGTAGACGGGGACAGGGGAGTAATCAGCCCCAGCATTTT. The chain recombines TRBV19 with TRBJ1-5, with 10 bases matching TRBD1. Looked up from germline, CDR1 is LNHDA and CDR2 is SQIVND (reference sequence). V lost 4 bases and J lost 4; bases outside the gene matches: 7. This CDR3 is 16 amino acids long.

The CDR3 region has the DNA TGTGCCAGTAGTAACAACAGGGGCAGTAATTCACCCCTCCACTTT. Its protein is CASSNNRGSNSPLHF. This chain uses TRBV19 with TRBJ1-6; 7 bases match TRBD1. The CDR3 covers 15 residues. Germline CDR1 reads LNHDA; CDR2 reads SQIVND (reference sequence). Germline trimming cut 4 bases from V and 6 bases from J; bases unmatched to any gene: 6.

The chain joins TRBV27 to TRBJ2-7; 8 bases are a match to TRBD1. Germline CDR1 MNHEY, CDR2 SMNVEV (reference sequence). J gave up 2 bases and V 5 bases, and 11 bases lay outside the gene matches. The CDR3 is 16 residues long. In DNA, the CDR3 is TGTGCCAGCAGTCCACTGACAGGGGAGGAGACCTACGAGCAGTACTTC. Its translation: CASSPLTGEETYEQYF.

This clonotype was seen a handful of times. The genes are TRBV13 and TRBJ1-2; weak D call: TRBD1 (6 bases). CDR1 and CDR2 (germline): PRHDT, FYEKMQ (reference sequence). V was cut by 0 bases and J by 10 bases, with 18 bases left in between. CDR3 length: 15 residues. The CDR3 DNA follows: TGTGCCAGCAGCTTAGGGGGACAAGGGCTGAGTGTCTACACCTTC. Translated, it gives CASSLGGQGLSVYTF.